The clone carrying this TCR beta chain is a singleton in its sample. The data were taken from a study of blood T cells in healthy people across ages. Then a second PCR, running about 6 to 12 cycles, was carried out with a sample-barcoded 5' primer and a J-beta primer mix. TCRdb fed the 5' RACE reads into MiXCR, producing one record per CDR3 protein. This sample has hundreds of thousands of distinct CDR3 sequences, with around 46% found just once. This clonotype originated in a man between 25 and 39 years old in good health. The sample consisted of blood.

Written as DNA, the CDR3 is TGTGCCAGCAGCTTAGGGGGATGGGGGATAGGCTACGAGCAGTACTTC. It encodes CASSLGGWGIGYEQYF. V and J are TRBV11-2 and TRBJ2-7; D tentatively reads TRBD1 or TRBD2 (5 bases each). The CDR3 contains 16 residues. Germline V lookup: CDR1 SGHAT, CDR2 FQNNGV. Trimming removed 1 base at V and 3 bases at J, with 16 bases between.